A single T cell receptor beta chain is shown here with its context. These data belong to a study of regulatory T cells in long-lasting Graves disease. Study-level background: Graves' patients diagnosed newly had used antithyroid drugs under 3 months.

Time point meaning: newly diagnosed GD, antithyroid drugs for less than 3 months. TCR sequences were obtained from RNA taken from PBMCs. Doctors identified Graves' disease using the American Thyroid Association guidelines. J was trimmed by 7 bases and V by 5 bases; bases with no gene match: 8. Germline V gene sequence: CDR1 WNHNN, CDR2 SYGVQD (reference sequence). The CDR3 is 15 amino acids. Arm-PCR of CDR3 regions and iRepertoire HTBI primers were used to build TCR beta libraries. MiXCR, run by TCRdb on the multiplex PCR reads, gives a single entry per CDR3 protein. Of about 540,000 distinct CDR3 sequences in the sample, roughly 13% were seen once. The same data also contributed to another study, on T cells in Graves' hyperthyroidism and ophthalmopathy. As reported in that work: Patients aged 18 to 65 had newly diagnosed hyperthyroidism that had lasted under 2 months.

The specimen was peripheral blood mononuclear cells (PBMCs), collected at new diagnosis, from a patient treated with antithyroid drugs. The chain uses TRBV10-1 and TRBJ2-1, with 10 bases matching TRBD2. This TCR derives from a man aged 25-45 years with Graves disease. The DNA of the CDR3 is TGCGCCAGCAGTACCGGGACTAGCGAGGTGAATGAGCAGTTCTTC. Its translation: CASSTGTSEVNEQFF.